Below are 19 T cell receptor beta chains sequenced from a single sample in a study of T cell repertoires in cytomegalovirus infection. TCRdb ran MiXCR on the reads and lists one entry per CDR3 protein. The repertoire has 500,000 or so distinct CDR3 sequences, more than 15% of them found once; the top ten carry more than 20%. The sample was CD8+ T cells from PBMCs. Source of these receptors: a human donor in good health (CMV status not recorded). Some clones in this sample may be carry-over from other donors' samples.

This clonotype was seen repeatedly, ten times or more. This sequence joins TRBV7-8 and TRBJ2-1; 10 positions match TRBD2. The junction had 6 bases not matched to a gene; V was cut back by 2 bases and J by 5 bases. In germline, CDR1 is SGHVS, CDR2 FQNEAQ. This CDR3 has 16 residues. The CDR3 region has the DNA TGTGCCAGCAGCTTAAGGATTAGCGGGGGGCACAATGAGCAGTTCTTC. Translated: CASSLRISGGHNEQFF.

This clonotype was seen ten or more times. This chain links TRBV7-9 with TRBJ2-4; 7 nucleotides match TRBD1. The CDR3 sequence is 13 residues long. J gave up 9 bases and V 5 bases, and 7 bases lay outside the gene matches. CDR1 SEHNR and CDR2 FQNEAQ come from the germline V gene (reference sequence). CDR3: CASSGTGEIIQYF. The CDR3 coding sequence is TGTGCCAGCAGCGGCACAGGGGAGATCATTCAGTACTTC.

This clonotype was found a few times. The rearrangement links TRBV13 to TRBJ1-2; a possible D gene is TRBD1 (6 bases). CDR1 is PRHDT and CDR2 is FYEKMQ in the germline V gene (reference sequence). The CDR3 runs 16 residues. Trimming left V 3 bases short and J 5 bases short, with 19 bases between. The CDR3 DNA follows: TGTGCCAGCAGCTTCCGGACAGCTAATCGTGAATATGGCTACACCTTC. Translated, it gives CASSFRTANREYGYTF.

This clonotype was counted only a few times. The rearrangement uses TRBV12-5 and TRBJ1-1; 7 positions agree with TRBD1. Germline lookup yields CDR1 LGHNT and CDR2 FRNRAP. This CDR3 is 15 amino acids long. The trim removed 7 bases at V and 0 bases at J, leaving 8 bases unmatched. The CDR3 bases are TGTGCTAGTGTTCGGGACAGCTTCATGAACACTGAAGCTTTCTTT. It translates to CASVRDSFMNTEAFF.

The sample holds many counts of this clonotype. The chain carries TRBV14 and TRBJ2-2; TRBD2 matches 11 bases. The J segment lost 3 bases and the V segment lost 1 base, leaving 7 bases of the junction unmatched. Germline values: CDR1 SGHDN, CDR2 FVKESK. The CDR3 contains 18 residues. The CDR3 sequence: CASSQALAGDPDTGELFF. The CDR3 nucleotides are TGTGCCAGCAGCCAAGCACTAGCGGGGGATCCGGACACCGGGGAGCTGTTTTTT. Using reference TRBV14 and TRBJ2-2 for the parts outside the CDR3, the full variable domain is EAGVTQFPSHSVIEKGQTVTLRCDPISGHDNLYWYRRVMGKEIKFLLHFVKESKQDESGMPNNRFLAERTGGTYSTLKVQPAELEDSGVYFCASSQALAGDPDTGELFFGEGSRLTVL.

This clonotype has a count of ten or more. This chain uses TRBV11-2 with TRBJ2-2, with a possible D match to TRBD1 (5 bases). Trimming left V 8 bases short and J 7 bases short, with 14 bases between. Germline V lookup: CDR1 SGHAT, CDR2 FQNNGV. The CDR3 loop spans 13 amino acids. The CDR3 loop is CASSPRDSGELFF. CDR3 DNA sequence: TGTGCCAGCTCACCCAGGGATAGCGGGGAGCTGTTTTTT.

This clonotype was counted only a few times. The chain uses TRBV7-6 and TRBJ2-5, with 11 bases aligning to TRBD2. The length of the CDR3 is 17 residues. After removal of 1 base from V and 5 bases from J, the junction contained 9 bases not matched to a gene. From germline, CDR1 is SGHVS and CDR2 FNYEAQ. The CDR3 loop reads CASSLGLAGGEEETQYF. Written as DNA, the CDR3 is TGTGCCAGCAGCTTAGGGCTAGCGGGGGGAGAGGAGGAGACCCAGTACTTC.

A note on this clonotype: No conserved phenylalanine or tryptophan ends this CDR3, so it is likely a read error. V usage is TRBV27 and J usage is TRBJ2-7; 8 bases align to TRBD1. The germline V gene encodes CDR1 MNHEY and CDR2 SMNVEV (reference sequence). This CDR3 is 14 amino acids long. The trim removed 5 bases at V and 2 bases at J, leaving 5 bases unmatched. Written as DNA, the CDR3 is TGTGCCAGCAGTACTGGACAGGGCGCCTACGAGCAGTACTTA. Encoded protein: CASSTGQGAYEQYL.

This clonotype occurred a few times. The chain joins TRBV27 to TRBJ1-5; D might be TRBD1 (5 bases). The CDR3 has 14 residues. Germline lookup yields CDR1 MNHEY and CDR2 SMNVEV (reference sequence). The V end was cut by 3 bases, the J end by 6 bases, with 12 bases between. CDR3 loop: CASSFGAVSQPQHF. CDR3 DNA sequence: TGTGCCAGCAGTTTCGGGGCAGTGAGTCAGCCCCAGCATTTT.

This clonotype was counted ten times or more. The rearrangement joins TRBV11-2 to TRBJ1-1, with unresolved D. The germline V and J ends were trimmed by 0 bases and 6 bases, with 11 bases remaining between them. The length of the CDR3 is 14 residues. Germline CDR1 reads SGHAT; CDR2 reads FQNNGV. CDR3: CASSLESGWPEAFF. Here the CDR3 DNA reads TGTGCCAGCAGCTTAGAATCCGGGTGGCCTGAAGCTTTCTTT.

This clonotype appeared many times. The chain recombines TRBV28 with TRBJ1-5, with D hard to call. Looked up from germline, CDR1 is MDHEN and CDR2 is SYDVKM. CDR3 length: 17 amino acids. V lost 6 bases and J lost 3, with 21 bases in between. The CDR3 DNA follows: TGTGCCAGCAGGTTCTCTTTCGCCCCCTTACTCAATCAGCCCCAGCATTTT. Protein product: CASRFSFAPLLNQPQHF.

This clonotype was observed many times. This chain joins TRBV19 and TRBJ2-1; unclear D gene. The germline gives CDR1 LNHDA, CDR2 SQIVND (reference sequence). The CDR3 has 15 residues. V gave up 8 bases and J gave up 2 bases, with 16 bases separating them. The DNA of the CDR3 is TGTGCCAGTCGAAACTCGGGTAATCCCTACAATGAGCAGTTCTTC. This codes for CASRNSGNPYNEQFF.

The J gene is TRBJ2-2, the V gene TRBV4-2; 9 bases are a match to TRBD1. CDR1 LGHNA and CDR2 YNFKEQ come from the germline V gene. This CDR3 region has 17 residues. The junction had 5 bases not matched to a gene; V was cut back by 0 bases and J by 3 bases. The CDR3 DNA reads as TGTGCCAGCAGCCAAGAGGACGGGACAGGGTACACCGGGGAGCTGTTTTTT. It translates to CASSQEDGTGYTGELFF.

As to this clonotype: A much larger clone sits a single nucleotide away, making a read error possible. This is likely a read error, given that the CDR3 carries no conserved phenylalanine or tryptophan at its end. The chain uses TRBV7-4 and TRBJ2-1; possible D gene TRBD2, 5 bases. Trimming pared 5 bases from V and 8 bases from J, leaving 7 bases between. This CDR3 is built from 11 residues. CDR1 SGHVT and CDR2 SQSDAQ come from the germline V gene. CDR3 loop: CASSQEDEQFL. The CDR3 nucleotides are TGTGCCAGCAGCCAGGAGGATGAGCAGTTCTTA.

J is TRBJ2-2 and V is TRBV6-5; 8 positions agree with TRBD1. Per the germline V gene, CDR1 is MNHEY and CDR2 is SVGAGI. With 1 base clipped from V and 9 bases from J, the junction kept 4 bases outside the gene matches. This CDR3 spans 14 amino acids. The DNA for the CDR3 is TGTGCCAGCAGTTACTTCCAGGGGGCCCGGGAGCTGTTTTTT. Encoded protein: CASSYFQGARELFF.

There are a few counts of this clonotype. The V gene is TRBV30, the J gene TRBJ1-1; D call uncertain. The V end was cut by 2 bases, the J end by 2 bases, with 15 bases between. The germline V gene has CDR1 GTSNPN and CDR2 SVGIG (reference sequence). The CDR3 spans 15 residues. The CDR3 here is CAWSPSWRSNTEAFF. The CDR3 DNA reads TGTGCCTGGAGTCCCAGCTGGCGGTCCAACACTGAAGCTTTCTTT.

The J gene is TRBJ2-2, the V gene TRBV20-1; no clear D gene. Trimming shortened V by 3 bases and J by 2 bases, and 19 bases separated the two germline ends. The germline V gene encodes CDR1 DFQATT and CDR2 SNEGSKA (reference sequence). The CDR3 totals 17 residues. The CDR3 sequence: CSASPLRAPRNTGELFF. In nucleotides, the CDR3 is TGCAGTGCTAGTCCCCTAAGAGCCCCTAGAAACACCGGGGAGCTGTTTTTT.

This chain connects TRBV28 to TRBJ2-1; tentative D call: TRBD2 (5 bases). The CDR3 loop spans 14 amino acids. Trimming stripped 9 bases from V and 4 bases from J, with 16 bases between. The germline V gene encodes CDR1 MDHEN and CDR2 SYDVKM. The CDR3, as DNA: TGTGCCAGTAGGCGAGGGAGAGGGTACAATGAGCAGTTCTTC. It translates to CASRRGRGYNEQFF.

This sequence joins TRBV28 and TRBJ2-7, with D maybe TRBD2 (6 bases). The CDR3 runs 12 residues. Germline V gene lookup returns CDR1 MDHEN and CDR2 SYDVKM. V lost 6 bases to trimming and J lost 7 bases, with 13 bases between them. CDR3 amino acids: CASSQTSLEQYF. The CDR3 DNA is TGTGCCAGCAGCCAAACTAGCTTGGAGCAGTACTTC. The full variable domain, in which reference TRBV28 and TRBJ2-7 provide the parts outside the CDR3, is DVKVTQSSRYLVKRTGEKVFLECVQDMDHENMFWYRQDPGLGLRLIYFSYDVKMKEKGDIPEGYSVSREKKERFSLILESASTNQTSMYLCASSQTSLEQYFGPGTRLTVT.